The text below deals with one T cell receptor (beta chain). Antigen: not known. The sample belongs to a study of STAT5B mutations in CD4+ large granular lymphocyte leukemia. The overall study: Among healthy donors, a particular HLA allele went with more CDR3 'QG' motifs. Points from the study as a whole: Compared with healthy controls (2/35), patient top clones favored TRBV06 (8/27).

The germline gives CDR1 SQVTM, CDR2 ANQGSEA. V dropped 7 bases and J dropped 3 bases, with 10 bases sitting between them. The CDR3 covers 11 residues. This was a survey-level run. Libraries were prepared by immunoSEQ multiplex PCR; TCRdb keeps only in-frame clonotypes and omits some of them. The table lists 40,000 to 55,000 clones, 80% to 90% of them singletons, with 2.6% in the top ten. The receptor's source is a human donor in good health. The V call is TRBV29-1, the J call TRBJ2-7; perhaps TRBD1 as D (6 bases). Sequenced input: CD4+ T cells from blood buffy coats. CDR3 sequence: CSGLQGYEQYF. For the CDR3, the DNA is TGCAGCGGTTTACAGGGCTACGAGCAGTACTTC.